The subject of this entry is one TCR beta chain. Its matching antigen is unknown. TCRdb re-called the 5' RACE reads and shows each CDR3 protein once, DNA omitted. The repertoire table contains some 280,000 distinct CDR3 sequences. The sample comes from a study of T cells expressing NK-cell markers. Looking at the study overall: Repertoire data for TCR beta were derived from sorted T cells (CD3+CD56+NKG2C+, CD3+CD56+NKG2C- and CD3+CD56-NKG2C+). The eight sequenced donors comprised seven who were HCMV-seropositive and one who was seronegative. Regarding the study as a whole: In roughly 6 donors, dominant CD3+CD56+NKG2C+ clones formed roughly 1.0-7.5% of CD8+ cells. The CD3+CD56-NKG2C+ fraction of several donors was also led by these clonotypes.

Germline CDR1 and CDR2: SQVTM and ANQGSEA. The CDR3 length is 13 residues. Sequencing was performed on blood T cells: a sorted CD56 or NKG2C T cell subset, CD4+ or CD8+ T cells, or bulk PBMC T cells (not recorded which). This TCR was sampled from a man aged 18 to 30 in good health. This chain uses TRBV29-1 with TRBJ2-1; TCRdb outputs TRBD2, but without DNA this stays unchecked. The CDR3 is CSVSGRLRNEQFF.